The 5 T cell receptor beta chains presented below share a single source sample, sequenced in a study of blood T cell repertoires in COVID-19. Repertoires were generated with immunoSEQ multiplex PCR, while TCRdb's copy carries only in-frame clones and drops some. The repertoire holds around 210,000 clones, with around 80% as singletons. Sequenced sample: peripheral blood. The origin of the receptors is a woman aged 80 or over with COVID-19, enrolled during active disease.

This sequence joins TRBV28 and TRBJ1-1; TRBD1 might be the D (5 bases). The length of the CDR3 is 15 residues. V lost 5 bases to trimming and J lost 0 bases, with 13 bases between them. From germline, CDR1 is MDHEN and CDR2 SYDVKM. This CDR3 reads CASSPLGGLNTEAFF. The DNA of the CDR3 is TGTGCCAGCAGTCCCCTCGGGGGTTTGAACACTGAAGCTTTCTTT.

V is TRBV21-1 and J is TRBJ2-7; TRBD1, the D gene given by the table, was not confirmed from the DNA. TRBV21-1 is tagged as a pseudogene. The length of the CDR3 is 14 residues. Here the CDR3 DNA reads TGTGCCAGCAGCAAAGTCGAAGGGGGCTACGAGCAGTACTTC. This gives the protein CASSKVEGGYEQYF.

On this clone itself: A junction boundary mismatches the germline segment, possibly from a read error. V is TRBV7-7 and J is TRBJ1-1; D perhaps matches TRBD1 (5 bases). The CDR3 sequence is 13 residues long. Looked up from germline, CDR1 is SSHAT and CDR2 is FNYEAQ (reference sequence). CDR3 sequence (DNA): TGTGCTAGCAGCCAGACAGTCAACACTGAAGCTTTCTTT. Amino acids: CASSQTVNTEAFF. Supplemented by reference TRBV7-7 and TRBJ1-1, the full variable domain reads GAGVSQSPRYKVTKRGQDVTLRCDPISSHATLYWYQQALGQGPEFLTYFNYEAQPDKSGLPSDRFSAERPEGSISTLTIQRTEQRDSAMYRCASSQTVNTEAFFGQGTRLTVV.

This sequence joins TRBV29-1 and TRBJ2-3, with D possibly matching TRBD2 (7 bases). The germline CDR1 and CDR2 sequences are SQVTM and ANQGSEA. Trimming pared 3 bases from V and 1 base from J, leaving 11 bases between. The CDR3 loop spans 14 amino acids. CDR3 region: CSVEGGRGTDTQYF. In DNA form, the CDR3 reads TGCAGCGTTGAGGGGGGGCGCGGCACAGATACGCAGTATTTT.

This chain connects TRBV6-6 to TRBJ1-2; the D gene is possibly TRBD1 (6 bases). The germline V gene encodes CDR1 MNHNY and CDR2 SVGAGI (reference sequence). Trimming pared 9 bases from V and 5 bases from J, leaving 13 bases between. The CDR3 sequence is 12 residues long. CDR3 DNA sequence: TGTGCCAGTGGGCAGGGGATGTATGGCTACACCTTC. Amino acids: CASGQGMYGYTF.